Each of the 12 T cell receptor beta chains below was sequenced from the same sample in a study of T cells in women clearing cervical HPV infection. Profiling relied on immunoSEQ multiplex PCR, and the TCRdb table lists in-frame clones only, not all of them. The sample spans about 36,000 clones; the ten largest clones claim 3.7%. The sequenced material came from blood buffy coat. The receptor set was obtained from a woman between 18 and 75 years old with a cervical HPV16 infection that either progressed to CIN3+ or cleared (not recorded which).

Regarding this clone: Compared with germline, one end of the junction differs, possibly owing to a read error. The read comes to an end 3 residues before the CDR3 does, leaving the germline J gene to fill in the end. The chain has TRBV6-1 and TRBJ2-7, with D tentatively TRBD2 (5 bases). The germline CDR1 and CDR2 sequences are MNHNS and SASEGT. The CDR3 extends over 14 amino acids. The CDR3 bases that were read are TGTGCCAGCAGAGAAGGCGGGTTGGCCTACGAG. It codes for CASREGGLAYE. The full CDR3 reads CASREGGLAYEQYF.

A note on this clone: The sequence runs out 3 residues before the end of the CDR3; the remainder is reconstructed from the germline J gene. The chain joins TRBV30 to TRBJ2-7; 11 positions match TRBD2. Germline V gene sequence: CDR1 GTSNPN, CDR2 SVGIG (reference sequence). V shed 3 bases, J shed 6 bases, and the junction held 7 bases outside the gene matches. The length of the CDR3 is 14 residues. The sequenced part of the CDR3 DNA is TGTGCCTGGAGCGCCACTAGCGGGGGTGCCGAG. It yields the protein CAWSATSGGAE. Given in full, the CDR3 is CAWSATSGGAEQYF. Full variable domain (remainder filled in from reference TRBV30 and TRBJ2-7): SQTIHQWPATLVQPVGSPLSLECTVEGTSNPNLYWYRQAAGRGLQLLFYSVGIGQISSEVPQNLSASRPQDRQFILSSKKLLLSDSGFYLCAWSATSGGAEQYFGPGTRLTVT.

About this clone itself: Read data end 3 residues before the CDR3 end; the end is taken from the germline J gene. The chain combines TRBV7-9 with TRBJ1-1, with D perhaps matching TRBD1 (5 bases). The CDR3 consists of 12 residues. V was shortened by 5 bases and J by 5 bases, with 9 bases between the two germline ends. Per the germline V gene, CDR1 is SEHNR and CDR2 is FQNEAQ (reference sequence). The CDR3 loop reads CASSRGVTEAFF. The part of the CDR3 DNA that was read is TGTGCCAGCAGCCGAGGGGTGACTGAA.

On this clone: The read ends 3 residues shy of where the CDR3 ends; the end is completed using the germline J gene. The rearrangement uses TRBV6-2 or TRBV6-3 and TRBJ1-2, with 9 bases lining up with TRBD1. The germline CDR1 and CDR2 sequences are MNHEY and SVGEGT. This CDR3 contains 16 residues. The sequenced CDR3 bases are TGTGCCAGCAGCCAACCGGGACAGGGCGATGTTAGGGGC. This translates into CASSQPGQGDVRG. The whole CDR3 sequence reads CASSQPGQGDVRGYTF.

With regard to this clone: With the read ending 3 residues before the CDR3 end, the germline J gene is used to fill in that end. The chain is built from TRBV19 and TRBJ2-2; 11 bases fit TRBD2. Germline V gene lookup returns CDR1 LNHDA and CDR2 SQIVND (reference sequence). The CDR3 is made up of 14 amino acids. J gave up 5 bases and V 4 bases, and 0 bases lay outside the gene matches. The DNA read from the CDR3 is TGTGCCAGTAGTACTAGCGGGGGGACCGGGGAG. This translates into CASSTSGGTGE. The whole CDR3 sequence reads CASSTSGGTGELFF.

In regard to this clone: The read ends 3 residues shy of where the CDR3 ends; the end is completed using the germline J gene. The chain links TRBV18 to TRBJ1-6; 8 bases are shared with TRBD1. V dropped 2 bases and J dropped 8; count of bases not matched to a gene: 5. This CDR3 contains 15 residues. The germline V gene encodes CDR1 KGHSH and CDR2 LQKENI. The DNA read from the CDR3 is TGTGCCAGCTCACCAAACGGACAGGGAGATTCACCC. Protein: CASSPNGQGDSP. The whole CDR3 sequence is CASSPNGQGDSPLHF.

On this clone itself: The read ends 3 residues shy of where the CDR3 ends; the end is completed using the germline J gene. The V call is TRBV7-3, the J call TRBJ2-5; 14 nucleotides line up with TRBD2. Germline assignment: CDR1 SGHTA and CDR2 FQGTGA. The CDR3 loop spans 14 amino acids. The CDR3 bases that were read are TGTGCCAGCAGCCCCGGGACTAGCGGGGGTACC. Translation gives CASSPGTSGGT. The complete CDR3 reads CASSPGTSGGTQYF. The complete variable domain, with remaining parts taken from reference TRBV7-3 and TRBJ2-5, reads GAGVSQTPSNKVTEKGKYVELRCDPISGHTALYWYRQSLGQGPEFLIYFQGTGAADDSGLPNDRFFAVRPEGSVSTLKIQRTERGDSAVYLCASSPGTSGGTQYFGPGTRLLVL.

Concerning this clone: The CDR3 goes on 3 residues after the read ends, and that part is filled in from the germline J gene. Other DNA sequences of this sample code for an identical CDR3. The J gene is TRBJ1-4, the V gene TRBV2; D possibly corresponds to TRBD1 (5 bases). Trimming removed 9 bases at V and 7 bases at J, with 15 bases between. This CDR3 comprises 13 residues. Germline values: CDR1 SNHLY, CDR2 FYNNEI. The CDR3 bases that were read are TGTGCCAGTACCGCCCAGGGTACTGAAAAA. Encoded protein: CASTAQGTEK. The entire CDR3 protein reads CASTAQGTEKLFF. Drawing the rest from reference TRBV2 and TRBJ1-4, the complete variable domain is EPEVTQTPSHQVTQMGQEVILRCVPISNHLYFYWYRQILGQKVEFLVSFYNNEISEKSEIFDDQFSVERPDGSNFTLKIRSTKLEDSAMYFCASTAQGTEKLFFGSGTQLSVL.

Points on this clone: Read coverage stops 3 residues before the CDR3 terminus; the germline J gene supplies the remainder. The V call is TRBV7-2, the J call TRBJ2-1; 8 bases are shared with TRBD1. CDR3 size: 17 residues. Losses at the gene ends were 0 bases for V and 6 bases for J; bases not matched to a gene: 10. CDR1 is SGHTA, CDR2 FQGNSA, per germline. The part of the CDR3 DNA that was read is TGTGCCAGCAGCTTAGCGCTGACCGGGACAGGACCCAATGAG. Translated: CASSLALTGTGPNE. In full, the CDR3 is CASSLALTGTGPNEQFF.

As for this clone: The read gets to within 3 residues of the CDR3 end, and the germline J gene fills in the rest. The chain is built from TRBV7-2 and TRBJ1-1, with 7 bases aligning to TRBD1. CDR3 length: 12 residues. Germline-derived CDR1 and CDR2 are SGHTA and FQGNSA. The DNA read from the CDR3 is TGTGCCAGCAGCATGACAGGGAGGGGG. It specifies CASSMTGRG. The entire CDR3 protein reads CASSMTGRGAFF.

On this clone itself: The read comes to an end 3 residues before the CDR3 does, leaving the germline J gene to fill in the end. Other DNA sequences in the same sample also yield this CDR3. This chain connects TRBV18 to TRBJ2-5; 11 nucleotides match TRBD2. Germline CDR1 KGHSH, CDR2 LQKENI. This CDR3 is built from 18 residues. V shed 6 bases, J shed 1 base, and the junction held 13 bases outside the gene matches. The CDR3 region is CASSRRLAGPPSQETQYF. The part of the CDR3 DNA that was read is TGTGCCAGCTCCCGCCGACTAGCGGGACCCCCCTCCCAAGAGACC.

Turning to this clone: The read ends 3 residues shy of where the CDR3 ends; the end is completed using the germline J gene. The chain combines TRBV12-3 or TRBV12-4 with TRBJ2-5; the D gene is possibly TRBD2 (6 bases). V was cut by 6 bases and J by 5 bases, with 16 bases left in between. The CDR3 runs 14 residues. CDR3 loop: CASSRGLYGETQYF. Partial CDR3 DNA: TGTGCCAGCAGCCGGGGACTCTATGGGGAGACC.